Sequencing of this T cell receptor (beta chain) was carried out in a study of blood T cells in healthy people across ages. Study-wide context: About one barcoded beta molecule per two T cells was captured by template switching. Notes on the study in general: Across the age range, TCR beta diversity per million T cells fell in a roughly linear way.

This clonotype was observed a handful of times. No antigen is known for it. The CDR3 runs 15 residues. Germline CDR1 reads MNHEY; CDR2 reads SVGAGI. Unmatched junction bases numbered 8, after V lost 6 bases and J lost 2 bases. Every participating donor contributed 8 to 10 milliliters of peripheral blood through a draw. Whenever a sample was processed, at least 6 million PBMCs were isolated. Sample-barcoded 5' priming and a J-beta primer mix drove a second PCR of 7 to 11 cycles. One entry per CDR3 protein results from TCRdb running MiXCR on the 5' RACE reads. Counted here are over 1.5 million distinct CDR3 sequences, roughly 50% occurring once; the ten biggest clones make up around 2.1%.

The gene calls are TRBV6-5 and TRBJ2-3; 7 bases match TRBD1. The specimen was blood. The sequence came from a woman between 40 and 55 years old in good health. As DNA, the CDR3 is TGTGCCAGCAGAAGAAACAGGGGTACCACAGATACGCAGTATTTT. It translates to CASRRNRGTTDTQYF.